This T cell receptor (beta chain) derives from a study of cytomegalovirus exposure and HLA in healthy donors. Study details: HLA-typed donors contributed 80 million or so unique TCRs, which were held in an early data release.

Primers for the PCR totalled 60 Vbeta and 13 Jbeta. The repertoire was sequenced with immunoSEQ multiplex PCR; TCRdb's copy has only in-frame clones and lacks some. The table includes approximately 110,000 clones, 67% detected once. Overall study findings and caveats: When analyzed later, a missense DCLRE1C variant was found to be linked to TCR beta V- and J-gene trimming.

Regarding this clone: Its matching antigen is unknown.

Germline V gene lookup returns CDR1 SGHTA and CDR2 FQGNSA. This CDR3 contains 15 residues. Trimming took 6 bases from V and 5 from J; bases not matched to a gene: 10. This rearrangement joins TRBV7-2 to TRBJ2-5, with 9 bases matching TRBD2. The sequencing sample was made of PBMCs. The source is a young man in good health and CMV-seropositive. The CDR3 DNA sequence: TGTGCCAGCAGATACGTGGGGCTAGCGGGGGAGACCCAGTACTTC. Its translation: CASRYVGLAGETQYF.